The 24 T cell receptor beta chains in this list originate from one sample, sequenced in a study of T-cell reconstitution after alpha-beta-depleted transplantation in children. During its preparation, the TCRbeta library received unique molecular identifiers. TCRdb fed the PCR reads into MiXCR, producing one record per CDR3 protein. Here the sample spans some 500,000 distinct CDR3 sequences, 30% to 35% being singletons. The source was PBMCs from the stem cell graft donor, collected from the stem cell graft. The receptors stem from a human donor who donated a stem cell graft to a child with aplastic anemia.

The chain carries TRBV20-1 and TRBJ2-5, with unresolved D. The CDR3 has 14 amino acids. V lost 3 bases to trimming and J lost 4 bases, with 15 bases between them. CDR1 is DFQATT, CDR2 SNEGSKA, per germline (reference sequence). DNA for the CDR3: TGCAGTGCTAGTAGGGCCTCGCGATTAGAGACCCAGTACTTC. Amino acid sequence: CSASRASRLETQYF.

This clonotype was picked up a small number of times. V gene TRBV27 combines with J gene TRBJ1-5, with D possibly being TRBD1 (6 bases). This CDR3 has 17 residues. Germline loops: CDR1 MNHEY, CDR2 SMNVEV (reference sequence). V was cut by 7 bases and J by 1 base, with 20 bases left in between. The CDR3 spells CASNPWGAERSNQPQHF. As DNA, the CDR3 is TGTGCCAGCAACCCTTGGGGGGCAGAGAGGAGCAATCAGCCCCAGCATTTT.

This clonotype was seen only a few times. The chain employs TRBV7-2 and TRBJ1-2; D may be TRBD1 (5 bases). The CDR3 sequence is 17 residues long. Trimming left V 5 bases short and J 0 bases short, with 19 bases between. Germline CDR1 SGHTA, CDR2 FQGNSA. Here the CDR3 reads CASSPQGSPSTNYGYTF. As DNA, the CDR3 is TGTGCCAGCAGCCCCCAGGGCAGCCCTTCAACTAACTATGGCTACACCTTC.

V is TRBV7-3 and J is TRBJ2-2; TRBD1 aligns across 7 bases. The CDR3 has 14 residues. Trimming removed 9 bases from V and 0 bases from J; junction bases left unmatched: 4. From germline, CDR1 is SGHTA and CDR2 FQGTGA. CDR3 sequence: CASRDRTNTGELFF. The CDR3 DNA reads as TGTGCCAGTAGGGACAGAACGAACACCGGGGAGCTGTTTTTT.

The CDR3 region is CASSYSNSYGYTF. DNA for the CDR3: TGTGCCAGCAGTTACTCAAACAGCTATGGCTACACCTTC. The chain links TRBV6-6 to TRBJ1-2, with unresolved D. Germline V gene data show CDR1 as MNHNY and CDR2 as SVGAGI (reference sequence). This CDR3 spans 13 amino acids. The V and J ends lost 0 bases and 4 bases respectively, with 6 bases between them.

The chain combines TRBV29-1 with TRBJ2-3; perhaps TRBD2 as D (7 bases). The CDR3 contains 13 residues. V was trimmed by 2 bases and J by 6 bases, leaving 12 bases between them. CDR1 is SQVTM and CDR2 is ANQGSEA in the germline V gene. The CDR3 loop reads CSVERGAGDTQYF. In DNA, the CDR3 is TGCAGCGTTGAACGGGGGGCGGGGGATACGCAGTATTTT.

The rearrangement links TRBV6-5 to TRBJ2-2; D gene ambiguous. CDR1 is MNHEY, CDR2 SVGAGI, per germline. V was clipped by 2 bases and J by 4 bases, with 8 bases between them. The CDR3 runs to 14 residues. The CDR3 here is CASSYSPGTGELFF. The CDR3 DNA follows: TGTGCCAGCAGTTACAGTCCGGGCACCGGGGAGCTGTTTTTT.

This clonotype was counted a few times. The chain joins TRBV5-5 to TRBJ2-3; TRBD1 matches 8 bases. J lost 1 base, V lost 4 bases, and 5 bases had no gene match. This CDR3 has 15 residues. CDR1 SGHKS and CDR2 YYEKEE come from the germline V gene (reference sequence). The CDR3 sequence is CASSIWTGRTDTQYF. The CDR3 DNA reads TGTGCCAGCAGCATCTGGACAGGGCGCACAGATACGCAGTATTTT.

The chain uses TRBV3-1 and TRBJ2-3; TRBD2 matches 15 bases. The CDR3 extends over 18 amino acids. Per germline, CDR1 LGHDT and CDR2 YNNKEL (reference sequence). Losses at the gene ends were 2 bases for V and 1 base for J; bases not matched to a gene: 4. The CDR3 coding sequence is TGTGCCAGCAGCCAAAGGGGACTAGCGGGAGGCGGCACAGATACGCAGTATTTT. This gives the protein CASSQRGLAGGGTDTQYF.

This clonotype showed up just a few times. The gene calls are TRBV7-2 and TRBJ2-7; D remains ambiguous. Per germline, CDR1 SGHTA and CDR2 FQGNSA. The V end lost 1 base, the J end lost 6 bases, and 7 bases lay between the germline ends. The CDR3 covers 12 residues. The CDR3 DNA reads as TGTGCCAGCAGCTTAGAACAAGGCGAGCAGTACTTC. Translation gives CASSLEQGEQYF.

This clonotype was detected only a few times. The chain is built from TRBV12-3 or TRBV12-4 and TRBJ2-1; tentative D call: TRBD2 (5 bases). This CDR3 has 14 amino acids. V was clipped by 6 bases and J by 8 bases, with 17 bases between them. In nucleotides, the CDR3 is TGTGCCAGCAGCCCTGGACCTAGCAGGCATGAGCAGTTCTTC. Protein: CASSPGPSRHEQFF.

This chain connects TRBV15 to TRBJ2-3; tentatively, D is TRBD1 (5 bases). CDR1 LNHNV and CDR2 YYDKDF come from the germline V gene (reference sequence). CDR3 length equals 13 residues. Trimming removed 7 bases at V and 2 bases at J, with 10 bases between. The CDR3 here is CATTEDTTDTQYF. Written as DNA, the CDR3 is TGTGCCACCACCGAGGACACCACAGATACGCAGTATTTT.

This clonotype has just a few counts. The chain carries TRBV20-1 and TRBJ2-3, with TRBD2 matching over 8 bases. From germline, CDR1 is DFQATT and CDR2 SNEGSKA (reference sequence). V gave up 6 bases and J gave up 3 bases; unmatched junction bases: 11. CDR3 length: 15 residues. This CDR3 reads CSADRGSGDTDTQYF. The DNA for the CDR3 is TGCAGTGCCGACCGGGGTAGCGGGGATACAGATACGCAGTATTTT.

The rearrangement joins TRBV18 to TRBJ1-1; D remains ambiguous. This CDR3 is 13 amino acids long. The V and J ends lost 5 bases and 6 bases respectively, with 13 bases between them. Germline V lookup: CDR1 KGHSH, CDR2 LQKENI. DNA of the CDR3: TGTGCCAGCTCATCGCTCGGAGAGGCTGAAGCTTTCTTT. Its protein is CASSSLGEAEAFF.

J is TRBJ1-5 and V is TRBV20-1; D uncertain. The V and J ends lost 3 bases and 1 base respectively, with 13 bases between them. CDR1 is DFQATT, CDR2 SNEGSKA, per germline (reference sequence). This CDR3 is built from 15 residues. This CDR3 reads CSARGEGRSNQPQHF. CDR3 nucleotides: TGCAGTGCTAGGGGAGAGGGTCGGAGCAATCAGCCCCAGCATTTT.

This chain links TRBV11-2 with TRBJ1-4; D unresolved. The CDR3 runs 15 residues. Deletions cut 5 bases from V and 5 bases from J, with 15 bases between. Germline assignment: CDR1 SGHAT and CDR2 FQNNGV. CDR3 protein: CASSQGVSPNEKLFF. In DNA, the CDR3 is TGTGCCAGCAGCCAAGGCGTCAGCCCGAATGAAAAACTGTTTTTT.

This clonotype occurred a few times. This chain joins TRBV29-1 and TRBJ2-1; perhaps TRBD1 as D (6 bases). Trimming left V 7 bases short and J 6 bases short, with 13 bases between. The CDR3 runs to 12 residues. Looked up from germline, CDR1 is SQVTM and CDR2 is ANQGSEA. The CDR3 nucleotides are TGCAGCGGAGGACAGTTCGGCAATGAGCAGTTCTTC. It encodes CSGGQFGNEQFF.

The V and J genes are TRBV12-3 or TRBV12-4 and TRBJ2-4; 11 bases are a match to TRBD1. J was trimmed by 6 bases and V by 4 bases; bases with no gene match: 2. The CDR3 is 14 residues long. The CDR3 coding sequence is TGTGCCAGCAGTTCGGGACAGGGGGTAAACATTCAGTACTTC. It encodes CASSSGQGVNIQYF.

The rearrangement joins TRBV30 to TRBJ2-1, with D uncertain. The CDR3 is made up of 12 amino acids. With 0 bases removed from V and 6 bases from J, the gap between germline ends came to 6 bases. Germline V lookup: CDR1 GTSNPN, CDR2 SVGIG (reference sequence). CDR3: CAWSVNLNEQFF. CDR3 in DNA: TGTGCCTGGAGTGTAAACCTCAATGAGCAGTTCTTC.

The CDR3 sequence: CASSRSGRKSDTQYF. The CDR3 region has the DNA TGTGCCAGCAGCCGTAGCGGGAGGAAGTCAGATACGCAGTATTTT. The chain combines TRBV6-1 with TRBJ2-3; 10 nucleotides line up with TRBD2. This CDR3 region has 15 residues. The germline gives CDR1 MNHNS, CDR2 SASEGT. Trimming removed 6 bases from V and 4 bases from J; junction bases left unmatched: 7.

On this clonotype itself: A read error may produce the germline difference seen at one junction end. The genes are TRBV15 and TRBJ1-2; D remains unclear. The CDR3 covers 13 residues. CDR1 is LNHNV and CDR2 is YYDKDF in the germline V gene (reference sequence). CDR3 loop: CDTSRDVDYGYTF. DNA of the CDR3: TGTGACACCAGCAGAGATGTGGACTATGGCTACACCTTC.

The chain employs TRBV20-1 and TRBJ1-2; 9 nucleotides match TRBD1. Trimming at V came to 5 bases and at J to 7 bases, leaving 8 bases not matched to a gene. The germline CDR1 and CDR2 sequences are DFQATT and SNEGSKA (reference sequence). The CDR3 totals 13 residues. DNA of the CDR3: TGCAGTGCTGCTACAGGGGGCATAAGTGGCTACACCTTC. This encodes CSAATGGISGYTF.

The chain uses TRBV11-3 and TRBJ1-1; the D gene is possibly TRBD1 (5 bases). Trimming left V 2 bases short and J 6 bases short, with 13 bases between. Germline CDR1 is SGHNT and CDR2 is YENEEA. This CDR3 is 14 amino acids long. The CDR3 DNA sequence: TGTGCCAGCAGCTTAACCCCGAGGGGACCTGAAGCTTTCTTT. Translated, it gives CASSLTPRGPEAFF.

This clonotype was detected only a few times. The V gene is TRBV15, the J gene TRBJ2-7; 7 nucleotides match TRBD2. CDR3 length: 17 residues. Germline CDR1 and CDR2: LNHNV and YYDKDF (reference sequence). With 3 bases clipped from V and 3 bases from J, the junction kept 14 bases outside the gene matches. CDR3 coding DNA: TGTGCCACCAGCAGGGGTTCTGCGGGAGACAGAGACTACGAGCAGTACTTC. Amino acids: CATSRGSAGDRDYEQYF.